A single sample is the source of the 10 T cell receptor beta chains below, sequenced in a study of T cells in Graves' hyperthyroidism and ophthalmopathy. The source material, RNA transcripts, was used to amplify TCR beta CDR3 regions. With the HTBI primer set, the TCR CDR3 went through a first round of RT-PCR. TCRdb ran MiXCR on the multiplex PCR reads and lists one entry per CDR3 protein. The table records roughly 650,000 distinct CDR3 sequences, around 15% of them present only once. The sample consisted of blood. The receptors shown here come from a woman in her thirties or forties with Graves' ophthalmopathy.

This clonotype was picked up a small number of times. The chain is built from TRBV10-3 and TRBJ2-3; 8 nucleotides match TRBD2. With V trimmed by 10 bases and J by 4 bases, 16 bases remained unmatched. The CDR3 length is 16 residues. The germline gives CDR1 ENHRY, CDR2 SYGVKD. The CDR3 DNA is TGTGCCAGCATGTACTCCGGGACTAGGGAGTCAGATACGCAGTATTTT. Translated, it gives CASMYSGTRESDTQYF.

V usage is TRBV9 and J usage is TRBJ2-4; 7 bases align to TRBD2. Trimming took 4 bases from V and 0 from J; bases not matched to a gene: 10. This CDR3 contains 17 residues. Looked up from germline, CDR1 is SGDLS and CDR2 is YYNGEE. CDR3 region: CASSPQEGRVAKNIQYF. The CDR3, as DNA: TGTGCCAGCAGCCCGCAGGAAGGGAGGGTAGCCAAAAACATTCAGTACTTC. The full variable domain, its missing parts supplied by reference TRBV9 and TRBJ2-4, is DSGVTQTPKHLITATGQRVTLRCSPRSGDLSVYWYQQSLDQGLQFLIQYYNGEERAKGNILERFSAQQFPDLHSELNLSSLELGDSALYFCASSPQEGRVAKNIQYFGAGTRLSVL.

This clonotype was seen a few times. J is TRBJ2-6 and V is TRBV2; D gene uncertain. CDR1 is SNHLY and CDR2 is FYNNEI in the germline V gene. This CDR3 region has 14 residues. V shed 9 bases and J shed 1 base, with 10 bases lying between them. This CDR3 reads CARTISSGANVLTF. CDR3 nucleotides: TGTGCCAGGACGATCTCTTCTGGGGCCAACGTCCTGACTTTC.

V is TRBV6-2 or TRBV6-3 and J is TRBJ2-5, with a weak D call TRBD1 (6 bases). V was cut by 6 bases and J by 5 bases, with 22 bases left in between. The CDR3 runs 16 residues. From germline, CDR1 is MNHEY and CDR2 SVGEGT. CDR3 amino acids: CASSVGDTGELETQYF. The CDR3 DNA reads as TGTGCCAGCAGCGTGGGGGACACCGGGGAGCTGGAGACCCAGTACTTC.

This clonotype was detected ten times or more. V usage is TRBV30 and J usage is TRBJ1-1, with D uncertain. Trimming pared 0 bases from V and 4 bases from J, leaving 21 bases between. CDR1 and CDR2 (germline): GTSNPN, SVGIG (reference sequence). The CDR3 runs to 17 residues. The CDR3 loop is CAWSVPWAQEGGTEAFF. CDR3 nucleotides: TGTGCCTGGAGTGTACCGTGGGCCCAGGAGGGAGGCACTGAAGCTTTCTTT.

In this sample, this clonotype turned up a few times. The CDR3 nucleotides read TGTGCCAGCAGCCCCTCCCGACAGGGTTACACCGGGGAGCTGTTTTTT. Encoded protein: CASSPSRQGYTGELFF. This chain joins TRBV5-4 and TRBJ2-2, with 7 bases aligning to TRBD1. Germline CDR1 is SGHNT and CDR2 is YYREEE (reference sequence). V gave up 4 bases and J gave up 3 bases; unmatched junction bases: 9. The CDR3 contains 16 residues.

This clonotype has a handful of counts. This rearrangement joins TRBV5-1 to TRBJ1-2; 10 bases map to TRBD1. The germline V gene has CDR1 SGHRS and CDR2 YFSETQ. The V gene end was trimmed by 0 bases and the J gene end by 8 bases; junction bases not matched to a gene: 10. This CDR3 spans 16 amino acids. CDR3 DNA: TGCGCCAGCAGCTTGGGGGGACAGGGGTCCGTGAAAGGCTACACCTTC. It codes for CASSLGGQGSVKGYTF.

This clonotype was observed many times. The chain combines TRBV12-3 or TRBV12-4 with TRBJ2-3; a possible D gene is TRBD1 (5 bases). The V end was cut by 8 bases, the J end by 4 bases, with 16 bases between. The CDR3 length is 14 residues. The CDR3 DNA reads TGTGCCAGCGGAGTTGGGGCGCCCCCAGATACGCAGTATTTT. This translates into CASGVGAPPDTQYF.

Comment on this clonotype: Being one base from a much bigger clone, this may be a read error. V is TRBV2 and J is TRBJ1-4; no clear D. Germline V gene data show CDR1 as SNHLY and CDR2 as FYNNEI. The V end lost 11 bases, the J end lost 0 bases, and 13 bases lay between the germline ends. The CDR3 is 14 residues long. CDR3 residues: CACKRDATNEKLFF. The CDR3 bases are TGTGCCTGCAAGAGAGATGCAACTAATGAAAAACTGTTTTTT.

The V call is TRBV6-2 or TRBV6-3, the J call TRBJ2-1; 11 positions agree with TRBD2. CDR1 is MNHEY and CDR2 is SVGEGT in the germline V gene. V gave up 4 bases and J gave up 0 bases; unmatched junction bases: 8. The CDR3 totals 18 residues. The CDR3 loop reads CASSSRTSGPSSYNEQFF. The DNA for the CDR3 is TGTGCCAGCAGTTCACGGACTAGCGGGCCGAGCTCCTACAATGAGCAGTTCTTC.